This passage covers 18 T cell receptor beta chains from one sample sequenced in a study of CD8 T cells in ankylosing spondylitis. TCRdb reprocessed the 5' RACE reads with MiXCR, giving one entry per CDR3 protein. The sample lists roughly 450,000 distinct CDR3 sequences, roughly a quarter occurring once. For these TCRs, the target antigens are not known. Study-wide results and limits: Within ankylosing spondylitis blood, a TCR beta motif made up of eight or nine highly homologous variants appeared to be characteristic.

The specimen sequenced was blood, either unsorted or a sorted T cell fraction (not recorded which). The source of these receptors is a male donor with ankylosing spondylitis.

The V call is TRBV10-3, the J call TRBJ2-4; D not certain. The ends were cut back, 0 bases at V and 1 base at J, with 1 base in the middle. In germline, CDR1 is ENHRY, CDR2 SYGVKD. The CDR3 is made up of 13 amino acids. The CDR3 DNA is TGTGCCATCAGTGAGTCTGCCAAAAACATTCAGTACTTC. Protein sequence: CAISESAKNIQYF.

In DNA form, the CDR3 reads TGCGCCAGCAGCCTGGGTCAAGGCGGCCTCGATACGCAGTATTTT. It encodes CASSLGQGGLDTQYF. The chain links TRBV5-1 to TRBJ2-3; unclear D gene. The germline V gene encodes CDR1 SGHRS and CDR2 YFSETQ. V was shortened by 4 bases and J by 6 bases, with 18 bases between the two germline ends. The CDR3 spans 15 residues.

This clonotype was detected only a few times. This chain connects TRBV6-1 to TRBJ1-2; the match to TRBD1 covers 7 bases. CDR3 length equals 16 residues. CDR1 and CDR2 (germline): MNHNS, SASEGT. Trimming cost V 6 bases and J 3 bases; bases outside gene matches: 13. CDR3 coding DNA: TGTGCCAGCAGACAAGGGACAGAGATTAAGGACTATGGCTACACCTTC. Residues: CASRQGTEIKDYGYTF.

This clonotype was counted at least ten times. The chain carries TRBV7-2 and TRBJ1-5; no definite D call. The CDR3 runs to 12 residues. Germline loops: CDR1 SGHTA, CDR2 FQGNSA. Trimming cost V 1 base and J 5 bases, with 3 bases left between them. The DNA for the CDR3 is TGTGCCAGCAGCTTAGGGGATCAGCCCCAGCATTTT. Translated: CASSLGDQPQHF.

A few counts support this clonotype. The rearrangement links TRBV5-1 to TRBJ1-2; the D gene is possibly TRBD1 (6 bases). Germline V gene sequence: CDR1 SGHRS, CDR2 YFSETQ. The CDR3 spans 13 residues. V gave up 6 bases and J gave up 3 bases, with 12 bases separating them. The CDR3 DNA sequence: TGCGCCAGCACCCAGGGGAATGACTATGGCTACACCTTC. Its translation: CASTQGNDYGYTF.

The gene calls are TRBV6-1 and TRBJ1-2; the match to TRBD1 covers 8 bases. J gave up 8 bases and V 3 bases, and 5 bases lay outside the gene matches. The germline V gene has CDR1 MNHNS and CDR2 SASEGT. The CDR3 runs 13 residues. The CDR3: CASSEQGAEGYTF. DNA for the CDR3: TGTGCCAGCAGTGAGCAGGGGGCGGAGGGCTACACCTTC.

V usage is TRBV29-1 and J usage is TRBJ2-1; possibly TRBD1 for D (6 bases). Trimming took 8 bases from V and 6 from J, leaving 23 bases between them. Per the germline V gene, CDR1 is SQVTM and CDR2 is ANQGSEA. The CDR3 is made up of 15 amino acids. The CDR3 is CSSHDQLQGSNEQFF. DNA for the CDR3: TGCAGCTCCCACGACCAATTACAGGGAAGCAATGAGCAGTTCTTC.

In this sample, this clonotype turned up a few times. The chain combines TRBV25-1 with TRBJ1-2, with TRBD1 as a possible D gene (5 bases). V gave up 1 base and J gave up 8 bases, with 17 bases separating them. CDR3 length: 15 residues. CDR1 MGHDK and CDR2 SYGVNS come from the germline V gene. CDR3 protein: CASSEWRGFFRGYTF. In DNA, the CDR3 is TGTGCCAGCAGTGAATGGCGGGGGTTCTTTCGCGGCTACACCTTC.

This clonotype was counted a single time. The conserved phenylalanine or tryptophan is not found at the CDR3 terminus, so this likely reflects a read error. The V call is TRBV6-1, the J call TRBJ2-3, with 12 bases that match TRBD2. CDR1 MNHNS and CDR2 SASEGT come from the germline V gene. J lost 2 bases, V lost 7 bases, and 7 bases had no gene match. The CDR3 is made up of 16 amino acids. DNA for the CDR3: TGTGCCAGCACCGTACTAGCGGGAGGATACACAGATACGCAGTATTAT. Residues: CASTVLAGGYTDTQYY.

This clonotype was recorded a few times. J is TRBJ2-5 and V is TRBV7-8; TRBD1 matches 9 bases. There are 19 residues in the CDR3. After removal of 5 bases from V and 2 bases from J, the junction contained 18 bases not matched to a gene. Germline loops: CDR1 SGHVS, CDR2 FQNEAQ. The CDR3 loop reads CASSDLPGQGSDKQETQYF. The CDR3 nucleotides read TGTGCCAGCAGCGACCTCCCGGGACAGGGATCGGATAAACAAGAGACCCAGTACTTC.

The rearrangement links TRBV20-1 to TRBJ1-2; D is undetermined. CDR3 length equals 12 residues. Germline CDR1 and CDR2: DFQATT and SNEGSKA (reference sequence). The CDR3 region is CSTWGGNYGYTF. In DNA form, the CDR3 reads TGCAGCACATGGGGTGGGAACTATGGCTACACCTTC.

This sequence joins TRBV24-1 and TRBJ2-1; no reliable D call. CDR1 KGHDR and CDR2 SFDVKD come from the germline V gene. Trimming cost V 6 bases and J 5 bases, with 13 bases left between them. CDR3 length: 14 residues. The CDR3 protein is CATSKTGWNNEQFF. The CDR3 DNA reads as TGTGCCACCAGTAAAACGGGTTGGAACAATGAGCAGTTCTTC.

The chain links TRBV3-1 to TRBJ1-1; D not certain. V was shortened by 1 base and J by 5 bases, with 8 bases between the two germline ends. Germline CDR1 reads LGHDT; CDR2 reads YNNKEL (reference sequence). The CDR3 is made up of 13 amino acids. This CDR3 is CASSQVFRTEAFF. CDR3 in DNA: TGTGCCAGCAGCCAAGTCTTCAGGACTGAAGCTTTCTTT.

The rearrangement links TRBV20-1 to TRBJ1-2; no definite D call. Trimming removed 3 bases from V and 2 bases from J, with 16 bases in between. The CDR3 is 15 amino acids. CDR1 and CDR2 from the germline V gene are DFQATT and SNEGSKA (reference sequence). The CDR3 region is CSASEADSINYGYTF. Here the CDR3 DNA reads TGCAGTGCTAGCGAGGCTGACTCAATCAACTATGGCTACACCTTC.

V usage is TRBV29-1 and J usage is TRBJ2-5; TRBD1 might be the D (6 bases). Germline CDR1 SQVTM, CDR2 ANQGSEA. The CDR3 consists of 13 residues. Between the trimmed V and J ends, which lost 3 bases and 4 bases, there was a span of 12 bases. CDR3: CSVENRVGETQYF. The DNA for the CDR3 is TGCAGCGTTGAGAACAGGGTTGGAGAGACCCAGTACTTC.

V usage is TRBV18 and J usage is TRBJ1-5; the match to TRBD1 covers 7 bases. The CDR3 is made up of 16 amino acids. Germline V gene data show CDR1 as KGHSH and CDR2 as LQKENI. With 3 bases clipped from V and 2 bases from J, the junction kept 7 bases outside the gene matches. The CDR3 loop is CASSPQSQGGNQPQHF. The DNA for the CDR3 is TGTGCCAGCTCACCCCAGTCCCAGGGGGGCAATCAGCCCCAGCATTTT.

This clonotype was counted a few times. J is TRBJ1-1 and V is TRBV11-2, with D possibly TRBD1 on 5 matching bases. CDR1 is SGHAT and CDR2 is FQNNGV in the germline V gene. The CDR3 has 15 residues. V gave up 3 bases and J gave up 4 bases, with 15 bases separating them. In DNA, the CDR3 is TGTGCCAGCAGCTTCACAGGCCCCGGGGGCACTGAAGCTTTCTTT. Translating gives CASSFTGPGGTEAFF.

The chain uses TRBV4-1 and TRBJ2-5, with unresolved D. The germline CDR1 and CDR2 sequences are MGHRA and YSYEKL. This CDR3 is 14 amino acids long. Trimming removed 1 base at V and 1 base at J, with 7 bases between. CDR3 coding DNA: TGCGCCAGCAGCCAAGGCAAGATCCAAGAGACCCAGTACTTC. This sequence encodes CASSQGKIQETQYF.